This T cell receptor beta chain was identified during a study of post-analysis software for immune sequencing data. Unique molecular identifiers were carried by the TCR beta cDNA libraries. A single record per CDR3 protein comes from TCRdb applying MiXCR to the PCR reads. This table holds about 620,000 distinct CDR3 sequences, 44% found once. CDR1 and CDR2 from the germline V gene are SGHRS and YFSETQ. This CDR3 is built from 14 residues. Between the trimmed V and J ends, which lost 3 bases and 6 bases, there was a span of 16 bases. There are a few counts of this clonotype. What it binds is unknown. Overall study results and limits: F-measure co-clustering was strong for batch-matched samples. There were a few TRBV segments more frequent in patients than controls, and TRBV5-6, TRBV5-1 and TRBV20-1 were among them.

The J gene is TRBJ2-7, the V gene TRBV5-1; possibly TRBD1 for D (6 bases). Sequences were obtained from blood. This receptor was taken from a girl under 18 with multiple sclerosis. The CDR3 DNA follows: TGCGCCAGCAGCTCCACAGGGAATCCGCCCGAGCAGTACTTC. It is translated as CASSSTGNPPEQYF.